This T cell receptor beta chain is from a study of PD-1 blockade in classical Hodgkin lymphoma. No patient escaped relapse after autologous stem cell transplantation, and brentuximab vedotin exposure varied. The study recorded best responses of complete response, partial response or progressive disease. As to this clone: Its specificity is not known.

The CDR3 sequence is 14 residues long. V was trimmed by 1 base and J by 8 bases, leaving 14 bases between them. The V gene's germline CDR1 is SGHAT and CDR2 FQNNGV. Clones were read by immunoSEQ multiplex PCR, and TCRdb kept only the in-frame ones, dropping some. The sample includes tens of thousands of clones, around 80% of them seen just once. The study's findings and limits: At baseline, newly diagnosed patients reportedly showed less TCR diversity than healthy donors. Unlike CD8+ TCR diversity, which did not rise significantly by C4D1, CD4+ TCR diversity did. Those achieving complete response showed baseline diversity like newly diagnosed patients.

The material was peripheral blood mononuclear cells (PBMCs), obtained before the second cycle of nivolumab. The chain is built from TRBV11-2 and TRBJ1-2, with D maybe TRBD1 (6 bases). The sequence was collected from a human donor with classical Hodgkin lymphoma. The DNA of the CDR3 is TGTGCCAGCAGCTTAGGGGGGGCCCGCGGGGGCTACACCTTC. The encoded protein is CASSLGGARGGYTF.